This is a list of T cell receptor beta chains from one sample in a study of cytomegalovirus exposure and HLA in healthy donors. Clones were read by immunoSEQ multiplex PCR, and TCRdb kept only the in-frame ones, dropping some. The sample contains 180,000 or so clones, roughly 79% of which appear only once. The sequenced sample consisted of PBMCs. Receptors were obtained from a woman under 30 in good health and CMV-seropositive. Each CDR3 is given with its conserved first and last residue. D genes are given only for firm matches. Clone size appears in some rows only: once, few, many, or a class for an expanded clone.

>TRBV2|.|TRBJ1-1|TRBD1
TGTGCCAGCAAAGGTCAGGGGGGGAACACTGAAGCTTTCTTT
CASKGQGGNTEAFF
>TRBV11-2|.|TRBJ1-4|.
TGTGCCAGCAGCTCGAGCCCCGGTGAGGAAAAACTGTTTTTT
CASSSSPGEEKLFF
>TRBV29-1|.|TRBJ2-1|TRBD2
TGCAGCGCCCTGGTGGGTAGCGGGGTGGAGCAGTTCTTC
CSALVGSGVEQFF
>TRBV7-9|.|TRBJ1-2|.
TGTGCCAGCAGCTCCAGCCAGGGGCCGGGGGGCTACACCTTC
CASSSSQGPGGYTF
>TRBV11-2|.|TRBJ2-3|.
TGTGCCAGCAGCGGGGACGGGAGAAGCACAGATACGCAGTATTTT
CASSGDGRSTDTQYF
>TRBV6-5|.|TRBJ1-2|TRBD1
TGTGCCAGCAGTTCGGGACAGACCTATGGCTACACCTTC
CASSSGQTYGYTF
>TRBV15|.|TRBJ1-5|TRBD1
TGTGCCACCAGCGGCTCGGACAGGGACGGCAATCAGCCCCAGCATTTT
CATSGSDRDGNQPQHF
>TRBV19|.|TRBJ2-5|TRBD1
TGTGCCAGTACCCTGGGACAGGGGGCCGAATTGGAGACCCAGTACTTC
CASTLGQGAELETQYF
>TRBV19|.|TRBJ1-1|TRBD1
TGTGCCAGTATCCGGACAGGGGGATCGAACACTGAAGCTTTCTTT
CASIRTGGSNTEAFF
>TRBV4-2|.|TRBJ2-5|.
TGTGCCAGCAGCCAGCCCGACGGCGGGGCGGAGACCCAGTACTTC
CASSQPDGGAETQYF
>TRBV7-2|.|TRBJ2-5|TRBD2
TGTGCCAGCAGCTTAGAAGCGGGGGAGGGGGAGACCCAGTACTTC
CASSLEAGEGETQYF
>TRBV6-5|.|TRBJ2-1|TRBD1
TGTGCCAGCAGCTCGATCCGGGACAGCTACAATGAGCAGTTCTTC
CASSSIRDSYNEQFF
>TRBV6-1|.|TRBJ1-4|TRBD1
TGTGCCAGCAGGGGGACAGGGGAAACTAATGAAAAACTGTTTTTT
CASRGTGETNEKLFF
>TRBV27|once|TRBJ2-7|.
TGTGCCAGCAGTTTATCGCTGCGAACTAACTACGAGCAGTACTTC
CASSLSLRTNYEQYF
>TRBV29-1|.|TRBJ2-5|TRBD2
TGCAGCGTTCAGCGGGGAACACGGGGAGAGACCCAGTACTTC
CSVQRGTRGETQYF
>TRBV27|once|TRBJ2-5|.
TGTGCCAGCAGTTTATCTCACTATGACCTGGAGTACTTC
CASSLSHYDLEYF
>TRBV18|.|TRBJ1-2|.
TGTGCCAGCTCACTCCCCAACGCAGTTGGTCTGTTAAGTGGCTACACCTTC
CASSLPNAVGLLSGYTF
>TRBV9|.|TRBJ1-1|.
TGTGCCAGCAGCGTAGTTGGAGGGAACACTGAAGCTTTCTTT
CASSVVGGNTEAFF
>TRBV5-8|.|TRBJ2-6|.
TGTGCCAGCAGCAGAGGGAGTCCTGGGGCCAACGTCCTGACTTTC
CASSRGSPGANVLTF
>TRBV7-8|.|TRBJ1-5|.
TGTGCCAGCAGCCCAACAGGGATTCAGCCCCAGCATTTT
CASSPTGIQPQHF
>TRBV7-6|.|TRBJ2-3|TRBD2
TGTGCCAGCAGCTTATTCCCAGTTTCTGGGACTAGAATTGATACGCAGTATTTT
CASSLFPVSGTRIDTQYF
>TRBV7-2|.|TRBJ2-3|TRBD2
TGTGCCAGCAGCCCGACGATAGCCCGGGGGGGCCGCACAGATACGCAGTATTTT
CASSPTIARGGRTDTQYF
>TRBV7-8|.|TRBJ1-4|TRBD1
TGTGCCAGCAGAGAAGACAGGGGCTACGAAAAACTGTTTTTT
CASREDRGYEKLFF
>TRBV28|.|TRBJ2-2|.
TGTGCCAGCAGTTTAGGCTTTGGAGGGGTCACCGGGGAGCTGTTTTTT
CASSLGFGGVTGELFF
>TRBV7-9|.|TRBJ2-2|.
TGTGCCAGCAGCTCCGCTGTACAGGGCTCTTCGTTTAACACCGGGGAGCTGTTTTTT
CASSSAVQGSSFNTGELFF
>TRBV5-1|few|TRBJ1-4|TRBD1
TGCGCCAGCAGCTTGGGACAGGGGAATGAAAAACTGTTTTTT
CASSLGQGNEKLFF
>TRBV27|.|TRBJ1-1|.
TGTGCCAGCAGTTTATACGGGAACACTGAAGCTTTCTTT
CASSLYGNTEAFF
>TRBV5-1|.|TRBJ2-7|TRBD1
TGCGCCAGCAGCTGGCGCGCAACAGGGGTTGGCGAGCAGTACTTC
CASSWRATGVGEQYF
>TRBV13|.|TRBJ2-1|TRBD2
TGTTCCAGCAGCTCAACCGGGACTAGCGGGGGCCTAAGCTCCTACAATGAGCAGTTCTTC
CSSSSTGTSGGLSSYNEQFF
>TRBV9|.|TRBJ2-3|TRBD1
TGTGCCAGCAGCCCCGGACAGGGGCGTTATGGCACAGATACGCAGTATTTT
CASSPGQGRYGTDTQYF
>TRBV11-3|once|TRBJ2-7|.
TGTGCCAGCAGCTTATCTGGGGTGGCGGGGAAGTGGGAGCAGTACTTC
CASSLSGVAGKWEQYF
>TRBV2|.|TRBJ2-1|.
TGTGCCAGCAGTGAAGCGCTCCCGGTCGGTGAGCAGTTCTTC
CASSEALPVGEQFF
>TRBV27|.|TRBJ1-5|TRBD1
TGTGCCGTAGCCCCCAGGGACAGTCCCTGGGATAGCAATCAGCCCCAGCATTTT
CAVAPRDSPWDSNQPQHF
>TRBV6-4|once|TRBJ1-1|.
TGTGCCAGCAGCCGCTCCCCGGGCGGGGAGGGCACTGAAGCTTTCTTT
CASSRSPGGEGTEAFF
>TRBV2|.|TRBJ1-1|TRBD1
TGTGCCAGCAGTTACCAGGGGGCCGGAATTAAGACTGAAGCTTTCTTT
CASSYQGAGIKTEAFF
>TRBV9|once|TRBJ2-1|.
TGTGCCAGCAGCGCAAATACCTTAGCTCACAATGAGCAGTTCTTC
CASSANTLAHNEQFF
>TRBV14|.|TRBJ2-6|.
TGTGCCAGCAGGAGCTCTGGGGCCAACGTCCTGACTTTC
CASRSSGANVLTF
>TRBV15|.|TRBJ1-5|.
TGTGCCACCAACGAGGAGGCTGACAGCAATCAGCCCCAGCATTTT
CATNEEADSNQPQHF
>TRBV7-2|.|TRBJ2-3|TRBD2
TGTGCCAGCAGCTTCGCCAGCGGGGGGTCAGATACGCAGTATTTT
CASSFASGGSDTQYF
>TRBV6-5|.|TRBJ1-1|.
TGTGCCAGCAGGCAGGGTTGGGGCACTGAAGCTTTCTTT
CASRQGWGTEAFF
>TRBV7-9|.|TRBJ1-2|TRBD1
TGTGCCAGCAGCTTACCCACAGGGGGCAGTGGCTACACCTTC
CASSLPTGGSGYTF
>TRBV4-3|few|TRBJ1-1|.
TGCGCCAGCAGCCAGGGAGGGTATACTGAAGCTTTCTTT
CASSQGGYTEAFF
>TRBV25-1|.|TRBJ1-1|.
TGTGCCAGCAGCAGCATGACCGGCGGGTGGACTGAAGCTTTCTTT
CASSSMTGGWTEAFF
>TRBV27|.|TRBJ2-1|TRBD1
TGTGCCAGCAGATCCGGGACAGGGGGGTACAATGAGCAGTTCTTC
CASRSGTGGYNEQFF